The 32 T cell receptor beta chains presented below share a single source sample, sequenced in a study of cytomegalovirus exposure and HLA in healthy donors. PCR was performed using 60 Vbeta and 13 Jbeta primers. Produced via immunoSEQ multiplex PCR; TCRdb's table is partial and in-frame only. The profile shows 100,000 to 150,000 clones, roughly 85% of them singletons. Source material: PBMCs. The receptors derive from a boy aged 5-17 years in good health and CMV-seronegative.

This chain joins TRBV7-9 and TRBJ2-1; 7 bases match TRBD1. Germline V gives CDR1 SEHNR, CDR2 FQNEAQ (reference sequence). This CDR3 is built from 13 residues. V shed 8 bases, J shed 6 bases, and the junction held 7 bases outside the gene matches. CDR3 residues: CASGPDRINEQFF. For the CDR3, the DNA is TGTGCCAGCGGACCGGACAGGATCAATGAGCAGTTCTTC.

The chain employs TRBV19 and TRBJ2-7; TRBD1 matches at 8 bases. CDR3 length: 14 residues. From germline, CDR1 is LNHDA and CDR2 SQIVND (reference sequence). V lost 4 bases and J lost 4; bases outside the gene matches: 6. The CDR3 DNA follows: TGTGCCAGTAGTAGAACAGGGGGGCCTTACGAGCAGTACTTC. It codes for CASSRTGGPYEQYF.

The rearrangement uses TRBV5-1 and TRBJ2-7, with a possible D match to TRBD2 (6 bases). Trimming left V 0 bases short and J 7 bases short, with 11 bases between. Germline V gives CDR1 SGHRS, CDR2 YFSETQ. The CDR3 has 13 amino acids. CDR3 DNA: TGCGCCAGCAGCTTGGTATCAGGGAGGGAGCAGTACTTC. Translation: CASSLVSGREQYF.

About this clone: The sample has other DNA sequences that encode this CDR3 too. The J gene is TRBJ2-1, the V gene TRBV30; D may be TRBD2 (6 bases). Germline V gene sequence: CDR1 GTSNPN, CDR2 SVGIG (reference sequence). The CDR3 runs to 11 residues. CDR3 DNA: TGTGCAGCGGGTGGTTACAATGAGCAGTTCTTC. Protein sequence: CAAGGYNEQFF. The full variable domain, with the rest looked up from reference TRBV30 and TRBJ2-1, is SQTIHQWPATLVQPVGSPLSLECTVEGTSNPNLYWYRQAAGRGLQLLFYSVGIGQISSEVPQNLSASRPQDRQFILSSKKLLLSDSGFYLCAAGGYNEQFFGPGTRLTVL.

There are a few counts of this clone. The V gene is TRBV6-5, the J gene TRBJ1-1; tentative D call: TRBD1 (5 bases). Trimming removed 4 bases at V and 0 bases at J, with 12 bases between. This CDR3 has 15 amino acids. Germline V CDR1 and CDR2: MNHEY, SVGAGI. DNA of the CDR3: TGTGCCAGCAGTTCCTATGACAGATTGAACACTGAAGCTTTCTTT. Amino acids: CASSSYDRLNTEAFF.

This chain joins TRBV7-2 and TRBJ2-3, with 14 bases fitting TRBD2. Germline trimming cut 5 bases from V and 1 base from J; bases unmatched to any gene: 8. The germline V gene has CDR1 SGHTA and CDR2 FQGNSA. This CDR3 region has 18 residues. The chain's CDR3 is CASSPGTSGRARTDTQYF. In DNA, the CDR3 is TGTGCCAGCAGCCCCGGGACTAGCGGGAGAGCCCGCACAGATACGCAGTATTTT.

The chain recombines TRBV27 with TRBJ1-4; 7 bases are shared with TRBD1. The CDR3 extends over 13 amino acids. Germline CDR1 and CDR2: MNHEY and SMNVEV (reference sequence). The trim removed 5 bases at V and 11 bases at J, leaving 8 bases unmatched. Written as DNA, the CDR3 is TGTGCCAGCAGTGACCGGACAGGAGCTAAACTGTTTTTT. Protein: CASSDRTGAKLFF.

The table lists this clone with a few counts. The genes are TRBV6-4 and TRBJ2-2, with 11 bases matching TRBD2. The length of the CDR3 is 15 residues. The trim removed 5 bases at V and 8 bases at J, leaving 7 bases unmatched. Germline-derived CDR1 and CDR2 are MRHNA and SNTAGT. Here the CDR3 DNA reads TGTGCCAGCAGTAAACTAGCGGGAGAAGGTGGGGAGCTGTTTTTT. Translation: CASSKLAGEGGELFF.

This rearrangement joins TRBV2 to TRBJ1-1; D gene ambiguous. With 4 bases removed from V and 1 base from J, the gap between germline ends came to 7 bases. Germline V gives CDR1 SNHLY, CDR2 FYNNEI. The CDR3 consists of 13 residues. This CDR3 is CASSGAGNTEAFF. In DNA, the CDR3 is TGTGCCAGCAGTGGGGCGGGGAACACTGAAGCTTTCTTT.

The CDR3 coding sequence is TGTGCCTGGAGTGACAGGGCAGGGGGCACTGAAGCTTTCTTT. Translated: CAWSDRAGGTEAFF. V and J are TRBV30 and TRBJ1-1, with 7 nucleotides matching TRBD1. J was trimmed by 4 bases and V by 1 base; bases with no gene match: 6. This CDR3 region has 14 residues. Per germline, CDR1 GTSNPN and CDR2 SVGIG (reference sequence). The entire variable domain, with the rest obtained from reference TRBV30 and TRBJ1-1, is as follows: SQTIHQWPATLVQPVGSPLSLECTVEGTSNPNLYWYRQAAGRGLQLLFYSVGIGQISSEVPQNLSASRPQDRQFILSSKKLLLSDSGFYLCAWSDRAGGTEAFFGQGTRLTVV.

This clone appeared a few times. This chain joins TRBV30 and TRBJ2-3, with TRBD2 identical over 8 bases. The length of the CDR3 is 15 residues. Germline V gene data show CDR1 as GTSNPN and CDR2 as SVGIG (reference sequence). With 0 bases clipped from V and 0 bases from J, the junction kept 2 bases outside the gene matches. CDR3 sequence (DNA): TGTGCCTGGAGTGTACTAGCGGCTAGCACAGATACGCAGTATTTT. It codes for CAWSVLAASTDTQYF.

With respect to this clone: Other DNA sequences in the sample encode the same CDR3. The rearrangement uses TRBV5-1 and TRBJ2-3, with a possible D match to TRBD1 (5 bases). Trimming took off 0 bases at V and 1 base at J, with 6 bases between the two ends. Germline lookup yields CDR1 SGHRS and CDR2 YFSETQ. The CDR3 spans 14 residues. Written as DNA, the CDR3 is TGCGCCAGCAGCTTGGGGGGCGGCACAGATACGCAGTATTTT. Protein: CASSLGGGTDTQYF. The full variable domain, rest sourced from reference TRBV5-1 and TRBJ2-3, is KAGVTQTPRYLIKTRGQQVTLSCSPISGHRSVSWYQQTPGQGLQFLFEYFSETQRNKGNFPGRFSGRQFSNSRSEMNVSTLELGDSALYLCASSLGGGTDTQYFGPGTRLTVL.

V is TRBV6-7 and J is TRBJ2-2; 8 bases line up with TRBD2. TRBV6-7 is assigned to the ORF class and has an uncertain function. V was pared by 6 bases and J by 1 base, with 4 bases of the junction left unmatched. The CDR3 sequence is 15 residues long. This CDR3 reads CASSGGGLNTGELFF. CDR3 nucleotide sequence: TGTGCCAGCAGCGGGGGGGGGCTGAACACCGGGGAGCTGTTTTTT.

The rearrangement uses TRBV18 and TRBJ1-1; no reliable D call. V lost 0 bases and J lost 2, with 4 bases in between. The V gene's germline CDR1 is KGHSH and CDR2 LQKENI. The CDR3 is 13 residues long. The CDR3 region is CASSPPVNTEAFF. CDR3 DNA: TGTGCCAGCTCACCACCCGTTAACACTGAAGCTTTCTTT.

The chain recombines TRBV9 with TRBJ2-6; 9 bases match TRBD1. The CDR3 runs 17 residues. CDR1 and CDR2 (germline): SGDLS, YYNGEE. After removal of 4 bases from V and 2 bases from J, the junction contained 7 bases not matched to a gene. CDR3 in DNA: TGTGCCAGCAGCCCTAAGAGGGACAGGGCTGGGGCCAACGTCCTGACTTTC. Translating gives CASSPKRDRAGANVLTF.

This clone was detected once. The CDR3 region has the DNA TGCAGCGTTGTGGCGGGAGGGGGCGAGCAGTACTTC. Encoded protein: CSVVAGGGEQYF. The chain combines TRBV29-1 with TRBJ2-7; 9 bases map to TRBD2. V lost 4 bases, J lost 6 bases, and 4 bases stayed unmatched. Germline V CDR1 and CDR2: SQVTM, ANQGSEA. The CDR3 is made up of 12 amino acids.

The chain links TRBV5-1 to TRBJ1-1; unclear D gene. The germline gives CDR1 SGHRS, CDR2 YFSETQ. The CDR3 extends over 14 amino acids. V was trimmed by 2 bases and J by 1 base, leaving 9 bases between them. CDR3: CASSFQASNTEAFF. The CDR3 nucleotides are TGCGCCAGCAGCTTTCAGGCTTCGAACACTGAAGCTTTCTTT. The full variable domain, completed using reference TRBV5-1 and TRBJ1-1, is KAGVTQTPRYLIKTRGQQVTLSCSPISGHRSVSWYQQTPGQGLQFLFEYFSETQRNKGNFPGRFSGRQFSNSRSEMNVSTLELGDSALYLCASSFQASNTEAFFGQGTRLTVV.

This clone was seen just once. CDR3 DNA: TGTGCCAGCAAGGAGCGGGTGTTCACAGATACGCAGTATTTT. Translation: CASKERVFTDTQYF. This chain connects TRBV2 to TRBJ2-3; perhaps TRBD2 as D (6 bases). The CDR3 runs to 14 residues. V was pared by 7 bases and J by 2 bases, with 13 bases between. CDR1 and CDR2 from the germline V gene are SNHLY and FYNNEI.

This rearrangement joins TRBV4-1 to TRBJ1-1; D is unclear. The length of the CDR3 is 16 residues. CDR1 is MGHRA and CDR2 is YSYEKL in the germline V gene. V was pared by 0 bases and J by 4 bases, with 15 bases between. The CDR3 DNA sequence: TGCGCCAGCAGCCAAGAACCGCTCGGAGGGTTCACTGAAGCTTTCTTT. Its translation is CASSQEPLGGFTEAFF.

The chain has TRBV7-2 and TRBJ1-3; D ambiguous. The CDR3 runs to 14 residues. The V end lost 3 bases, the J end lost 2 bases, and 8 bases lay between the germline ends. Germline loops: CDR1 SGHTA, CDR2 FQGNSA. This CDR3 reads CASSFGLAGNTIYF. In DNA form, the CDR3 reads TGTGCCAGCAGCTTCGGGTTGGCTGGAAACACCATATATTTT.

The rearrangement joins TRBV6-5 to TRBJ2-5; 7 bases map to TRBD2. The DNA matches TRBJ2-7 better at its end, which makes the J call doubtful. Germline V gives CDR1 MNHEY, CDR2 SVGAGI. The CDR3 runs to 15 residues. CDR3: CASSYSLQRDYEQYF. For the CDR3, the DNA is TGTGCCAGCAGTTACTCGTTACAGCGGGATTACGAGCAGTACTTC.

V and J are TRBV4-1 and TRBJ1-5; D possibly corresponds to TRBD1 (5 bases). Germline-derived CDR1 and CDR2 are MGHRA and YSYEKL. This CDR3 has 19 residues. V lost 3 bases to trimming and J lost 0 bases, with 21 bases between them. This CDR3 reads CASSQGPTGLRGSNQPQHF. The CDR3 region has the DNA TGCGCCAGCAGCCAGGGCCCAACAGGTCTAAGGGGTAGCAATCAGCCCCAGCATTTT.

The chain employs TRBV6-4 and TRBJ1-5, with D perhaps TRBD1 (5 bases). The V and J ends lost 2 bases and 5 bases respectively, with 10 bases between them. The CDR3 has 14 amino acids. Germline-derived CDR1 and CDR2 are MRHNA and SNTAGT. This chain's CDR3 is CASSDRGIDQPQHF. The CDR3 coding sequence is TGTGCCAGCAGTGACCGGGGGATTGATCAGCCCCAGCATTTT.

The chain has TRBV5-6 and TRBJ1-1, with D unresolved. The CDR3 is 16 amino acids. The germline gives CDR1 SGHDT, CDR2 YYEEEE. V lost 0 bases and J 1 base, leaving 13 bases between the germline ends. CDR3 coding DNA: TGTGCCAGCAGCTTGGTGTTGGTTGGAGCGAACACTGAAGCTTTCTTT. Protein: CASSLVLVGANTEAFF.

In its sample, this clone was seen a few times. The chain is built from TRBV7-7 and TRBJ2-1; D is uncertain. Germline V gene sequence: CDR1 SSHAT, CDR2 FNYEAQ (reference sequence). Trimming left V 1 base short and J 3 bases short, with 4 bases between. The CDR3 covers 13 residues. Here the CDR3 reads CASSLDLYNEQFF. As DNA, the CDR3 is TGTGCCAGCAGCTTAGATCTCTACAATGAGCAGTTCTTC.

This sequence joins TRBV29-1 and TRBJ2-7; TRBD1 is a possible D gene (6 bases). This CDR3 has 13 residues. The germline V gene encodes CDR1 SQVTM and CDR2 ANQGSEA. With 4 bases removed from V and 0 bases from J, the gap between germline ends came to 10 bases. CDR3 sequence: CSVVTGHSYEQYF. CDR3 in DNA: TGCAGCGTTGTCACAGGGCACTCCTACGAGCAGTACTTC.

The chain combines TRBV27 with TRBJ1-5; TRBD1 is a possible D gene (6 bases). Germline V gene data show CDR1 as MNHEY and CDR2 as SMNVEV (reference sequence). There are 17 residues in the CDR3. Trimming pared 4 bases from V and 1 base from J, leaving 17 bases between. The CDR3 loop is CASSSLRQDRSNQPQHF. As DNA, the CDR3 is TGTGCCAGCAGTTCTCTTCGACAGGATCGGAGCAATCAGCCCCAGCATTTT.

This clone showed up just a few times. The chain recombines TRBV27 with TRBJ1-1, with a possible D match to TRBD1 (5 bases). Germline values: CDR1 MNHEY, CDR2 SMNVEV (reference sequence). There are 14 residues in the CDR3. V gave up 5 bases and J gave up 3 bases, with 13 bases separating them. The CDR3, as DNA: TGTGCCAGCAGTCCAGGCATAGGGGACACTGAAGCTTTCTTT. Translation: CASSPGIGDTEAFF.

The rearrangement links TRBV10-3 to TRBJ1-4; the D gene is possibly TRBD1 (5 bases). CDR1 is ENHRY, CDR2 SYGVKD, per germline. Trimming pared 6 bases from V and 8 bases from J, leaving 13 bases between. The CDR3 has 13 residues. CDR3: CAIRGEPSEKLFF. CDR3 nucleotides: TGTGCCATCAGAGGGGAACCTTCGGAAAAACTGTTTTTT.

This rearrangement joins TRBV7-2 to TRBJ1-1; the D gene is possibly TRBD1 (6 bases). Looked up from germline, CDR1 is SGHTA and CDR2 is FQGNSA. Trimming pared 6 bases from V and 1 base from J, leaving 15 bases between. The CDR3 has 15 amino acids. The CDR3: CASRMNHRANTEAFF. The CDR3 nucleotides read TGTGCCAGCAGGATGAATCACAGGGCGAACACTGAAGCTTTCTTT.

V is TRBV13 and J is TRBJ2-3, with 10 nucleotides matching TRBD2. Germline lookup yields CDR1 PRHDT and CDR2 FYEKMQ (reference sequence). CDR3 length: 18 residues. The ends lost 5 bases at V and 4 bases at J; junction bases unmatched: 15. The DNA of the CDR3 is TGTGCCAGCAGCCCCCTCGGGGAAGCGGGAGGGCTATCAGATACGCAGTATTTT. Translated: CASSPLGEAGGLSDTQYF.

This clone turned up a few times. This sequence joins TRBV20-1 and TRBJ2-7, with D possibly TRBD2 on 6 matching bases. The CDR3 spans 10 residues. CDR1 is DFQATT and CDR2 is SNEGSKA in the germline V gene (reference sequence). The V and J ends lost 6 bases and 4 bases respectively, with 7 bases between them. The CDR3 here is CSAGGYEQYF. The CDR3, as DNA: TGCAGTGCCGGAGGGTACGAGCAGTACTTC.